Listed here is a single T cell receptor (beta chain). Here immunoSEQ multiplex PCR was the method, and the copy in TCRdb shows in-frame clones only, minus some. The sample comprises hundreds of thousands of clones, approximately 90% of which are singletons, and 1.4% rests with the top ten. This specimen belongs to a study of blood T cell repertoires in COVID-19. Germline CDR1 SGHNT, CDR2 YYREEE (reference sequence). J lost 4 bases, V lost 6 bases, and 8 bases had no gene match. The CDR3 has 15 amino acids. Sequenced material: peripheral blood. The chain links TRBV5-4 to TRBJ2-1, with TRBD1 matching 9 bases. The TCR was taken from a woman between 25 and 40 years old with active or convalescent COVID-19. CDR3 bases: TGTGCCAGCACAAAGGGACAGGGAGAGTACAATGAGCAGTTCTTC. Its translation: CASTKGQGEYNEQFF.